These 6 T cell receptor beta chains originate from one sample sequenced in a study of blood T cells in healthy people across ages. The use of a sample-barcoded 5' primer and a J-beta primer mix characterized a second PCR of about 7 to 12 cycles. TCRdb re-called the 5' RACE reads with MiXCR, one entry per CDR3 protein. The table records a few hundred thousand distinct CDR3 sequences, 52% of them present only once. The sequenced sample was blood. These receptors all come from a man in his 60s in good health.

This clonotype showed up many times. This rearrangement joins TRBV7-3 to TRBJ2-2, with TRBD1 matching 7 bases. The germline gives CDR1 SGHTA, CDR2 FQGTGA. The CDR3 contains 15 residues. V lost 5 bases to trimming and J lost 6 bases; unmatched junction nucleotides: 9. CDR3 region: CASSPQLGTAGELFF. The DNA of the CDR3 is TGTGCCAGCAGCCCCCAGTTGGGGACAGCCGGGGAGCTGTTTTTT.

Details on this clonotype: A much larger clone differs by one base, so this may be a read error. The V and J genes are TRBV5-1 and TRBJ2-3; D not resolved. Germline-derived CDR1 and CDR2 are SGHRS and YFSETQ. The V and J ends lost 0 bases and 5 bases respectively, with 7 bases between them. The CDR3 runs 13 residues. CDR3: CASSLALGDTQYF. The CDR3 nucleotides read TGCGCCAGCAGCTTGGCCTTGGGAGATACGCAGTATTTT.

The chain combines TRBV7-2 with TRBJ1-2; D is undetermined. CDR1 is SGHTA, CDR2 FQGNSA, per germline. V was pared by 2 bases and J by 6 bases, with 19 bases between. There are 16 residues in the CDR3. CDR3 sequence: CASSLSPSIVKDGYTF. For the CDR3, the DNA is TGTGCCAGCAGCTTATCCCCCAGTATAGTGAAAGATGGCTACACCTTC.

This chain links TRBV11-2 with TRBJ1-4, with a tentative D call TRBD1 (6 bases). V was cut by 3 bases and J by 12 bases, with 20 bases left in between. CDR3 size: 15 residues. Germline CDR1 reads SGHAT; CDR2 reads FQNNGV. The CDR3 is CASSFNRGANGELFF. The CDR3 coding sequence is TGTGCCAGCAGCTTCAACCGGGGGGCTAACGGCGAACTGTTTTTT.

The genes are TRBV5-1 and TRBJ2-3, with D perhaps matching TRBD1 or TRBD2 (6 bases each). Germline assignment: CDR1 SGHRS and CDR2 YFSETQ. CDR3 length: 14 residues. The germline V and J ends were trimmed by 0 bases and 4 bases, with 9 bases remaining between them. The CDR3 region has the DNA TGCGCCAGCAGCTTGGGGGGGGCCTCAGATACGCAGTATTTT. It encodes CASSLGGASDTQYF.

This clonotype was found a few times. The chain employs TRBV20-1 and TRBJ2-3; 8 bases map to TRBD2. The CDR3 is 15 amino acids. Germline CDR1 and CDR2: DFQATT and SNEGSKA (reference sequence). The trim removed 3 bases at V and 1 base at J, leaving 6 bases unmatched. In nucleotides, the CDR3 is TGCAGTGCTAGTCCTAGGCGGGGGGGCACAGATACGCAGTATTTT. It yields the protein CSASPRRGGTDTQYF.